This T cell receptor beta chain was captured by sequencing in a study of T-cell reconstitution after alpha-beta-depleted transplantation in children. General observations from the study: By one year post-transplant, T-cell counts and diversity largely arose from T cells that were newly produced. After transplant, high TCRbeta diversity at day 60 in some patients arose from surviving recipient T cells and thymic progenitors. Several hundred graft clones that had expanded were reportedly the source of alpha-beta T cells about two months after transplant.

Library preparation (for TCRbeta) was performed with unique molecular identifiers. MiXCR, applied by TCRdb to the PCR reads, yields one record per CDR3 protein. The repertoire has around 960,000 distinct CDR3 sequences, 25% to 30% of them found once; the top ten carry roughly 28%. About this clonotype itself: The antigen remains unidentified.

CDR1 LNHNV and CDR2 YYDKDF come from the germline V gene (reference sequence). V gave up 0 bases and J gave up 10 bases; unmatched junction bases: 10. The CDR3 is 15 amino acids. The sequenced sample was PBMCs, mostly from graft donor cells, obtained 360 days after TCRalphabeta/CD19-depleted stem cell transplant. The chain links TRBV15 to TRBJ2-5; 8 bases fit TRBD1. The TCR was taken from a boy in the first two years of life who had a stem cell transplant for SCID, so the T cells may come from the graft donor. The CDR3 DNA reads as TGTGCCACCAGCAGAGATCCGGCCTACAGGGGGGACCAGTACTTC. Translation: CATSRDPAYRGDQYF.